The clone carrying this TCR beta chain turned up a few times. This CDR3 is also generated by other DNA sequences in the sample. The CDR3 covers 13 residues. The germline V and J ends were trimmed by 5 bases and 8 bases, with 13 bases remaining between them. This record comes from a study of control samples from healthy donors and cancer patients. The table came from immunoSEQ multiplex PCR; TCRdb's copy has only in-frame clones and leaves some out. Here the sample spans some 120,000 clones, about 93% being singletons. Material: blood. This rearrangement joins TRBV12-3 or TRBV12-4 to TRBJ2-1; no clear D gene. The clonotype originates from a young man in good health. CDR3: CASSTRTIHEQFF. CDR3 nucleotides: TGTGCCAGCAGTACTCGGACCATTCATGAGCAGTTCTTC.